This TCR beta chain originates from a study of T cells after yellow fever vaccination. Study-wide points: Most primary-vaccination clones reappeared after the booster (approximately 95% CD4, about 90% CD8).

Worth noting for this clonotype: Its antigen is undetermined.

TCRdb used MiXCR to reprocess the 5' RACE reads, holding one entry per CDR3 protein. Of some 320,000 distinct CDR3 sequences listed, about 10% are singletons. CDR3 length: 17 residues. Germline V CDR1 and CDR2: SSHAT, FNYEAQ (reference sequence). Sequenced material: CD4+ T cells sorted from PBMCs, taken 45 days after the yellow fever booster vaccination. The source of this sequence is a man aged 18 to 30 who received the YFV17D yellow fever vaccine. The V gene is TRBV7-7, the J gene TRBJ2-7, with D perhaps being TRBD1 or TRBD2 (6 bases each). The CDR3, as DNA: TGTGCTCGCCGGGGGACAAGAGAAGTTTCGGCCGCTTACGAGCAGTACGTC. As protein: CARRGTREVSAAYEQYV.